These 5 T cell receptor beta chains originate from one sample sequenced in a study of cytomegalovirus exposure and HLA in healthy donors. Amplification used 60 Vbeta primers and 13 Jbeta primers. Data came from immunoSEQ multiplex PCR; TCRdb stores just in-frame clones and leaves some out. The sample has around 100,000 clones, approximately 81% seen once. Sequencing was carried out using PBMCs. The receptors derive from a female donor in good health and CMV-seropositive.

The V gene is TRBV19, the J gene TRBJ1-1; 7 bases map to TRBD1. J was trimmed by 3 bases and V by 10 bases; bases with no gene match: 2. The V gene's germline CDR1 is LNHDA and CDR2 SQIVND (reference sequence). CDR3 size: 11 residues. The CDR3 region has the DNA TGTGCCACCGACAGGGACACTGAAGCTTTCTTT. Translating gives CATDRDTEAFF.

This clone was detected only a few times. The V call is TRBV30, the J call TRBJ1-2; the D gene is possibly TRBD1 (6 bases). V was shortened by 2 bases and J by 4 bases, with 17 bases between the two germline ends. The CDR3 is 15 residues long. CDR1 GTSNPN and CDR2 SVGIG come from the germline V gene (reference sequence). The CDR3 nucleotides read TGTGCCTGGAGTAACCGGGACACGTCTGGCTATGGCTACACCTTC. It yields the protein CAWSNRDTSGYGYTF.

V and J are TRBV11-3 and TRBJ1-1; perhaps TRBD1 as D (5 bases). Germline V CDR1 and CDR2: SGHNT, YENEEA. Trimming left V 2 bases short and J 4 bases short, with 8 bases between. CDR3 length equals 13 residues. CDR3 protein: CASSLQGGTEAFF. In DNA, the CDR3 is TGTGCCAGCAGCTTACAGGGTGGCACTGAAGCTTTCTTT.

The chain couples TRBV6-1 to TRBJ2-1; no reliable D call. The CDR3 length is 19 residues. From germline, CDR1 is MNHNS and CDR2 SASEGT. V lost 0 bases to trimming and J lost 10 bases, with 28 bases between them. The CDR3 nucleotides are TGTGCCAGCAGTGAAGCGTTCTCAAGACTGCGAGCCGTTAAGGTGGAGCAGTTCTTC. This gives the protein CASSEAFSRLRAVKVEQFF.

The chain links TRBV7-2 to TRBJ2-3; 8 bases are a match to TRBD2. The CDR3 contains 15 residues. Germline V CDR1 and CDR2: SGHTA, FQGNSA. V trimming: 1 base; J trimming: 5 bases; junction bases outside the gene matches: 5. For the CDR3, the DNA is TGTGCCAGCAGCTTAGACGGGAGGGCCGGAGATACGCAGTATTTT. This translates into CASSLDGRAGDTQYF. The full variable domain, its missing parts supplied by reference TRBV7-2 and TRBJ2-3, is GAGVSQSPSNKVTEKGKDVELRCDPISGHTALYWYRQSLGQGLEFLIYFQGNSAPDKSGLPSDRFSAERTGGSVSTLTIQRTQQEDSAVYLCASSLDGRAGDTQYFGPGTRLTVL.